The sequence of this TCR beta chain was determined in a study of T cell repertoires in cytomegalovirus infection. Study information: Recently described HLA-C-restricted plus well-studied HLA-B-restricted CMV epitopes were used. General observations from the study: CMV-specific TCR beta clonotypes restricted by HLA-C dominated the ex vivo response. CMV carriers having the relevant HLA were flagged by cumulative public TCR beta family frequency.

In regard to this clonotype: Its antigen is as yet unknown. Mismatch with germline at one junction end may stem from a read error.

The CDR3 extends over 15 amino acids. In germline, CDR1 is SGHKS, CDR2 YYEKEE (reference sequence). One entry per CDR3 protein, called by TCRdb with MiXCR from the reads. The table includes 750,000 to 950,000 distinct CDR3 sequences, about 27% detected once. The chain has TRBV5-5 and TRBJ2-3, with D hard to call. The sequenced sample was cultured CD8+ T cells from PBMCs, obtained from culture after CMV antigen stimulation. This TCR was sampled from a human donor in good health (CMV status not recorded). Some clones in this sample may be carry-over from other donors' samples. This CDR3 is CASSLGPLGLDMQYF. The DNA for the CDR3 is TGTGCCAGCAGCTTGGGTCCTCTCGGCTTGGATATGCAGTATTTT.